One and the same sample provided the 21 T cell receptor beta chains below, sequenced in a study of T cell responses to AZD1222 COVID-19 vaccine. Sequenced by immunoSEQ multiplex PCR; TCRdb stores in-frame clones only, minus some. Among fewer than 100,000 clones listed, 88% were seen once. The specimen comprised peripheral blood, sampled on day 0 of AZD1222 vaccination. The receptors derive from an adult in good health.

This chain joins TRBV18 and TRBJ1-2, with 7 bases aligning to TRBD1. CDR1 and CDR2 from the germline V gene are KGHSH and LQKENI. This CDR3 spans 18 amino acids. The V segment lost 8 bases and the J segment 3 bases; nucleotides outside the gene matches: 21. The CDR3 region has the DNA TGTGCCAGCGCTCCTTTTAGAGACAGGGAGTCTGTGGACTATGGCTACACCTTC. This encodes CASAPFRDRESVDYGYTF.

V and J are TRBV6-2 or TRBV6-3 and TRBJ1-5, with 8 bases identical to TRBD1. The V segment lost 2 bases and the J segment 7 bases; nucleotides outside the gene matches: 7. CDR1 MNHEY and CDR2 SVGEGT come from the germline V gene. This CDR3 has 15 residues. CDR3 bases: TGTGCCAGCAGTTACGGGCAGGGGGCAGGGCAGCCCCAGCATTTT. Protein: CASSYGQGAGQPQHF.

The V call is TRBV19, the J call TRBJ1-5, with TRBD1 matching over 10 bases. CDR1 is LNHDA, CDR2 SQIVND, per germline (reference sequence). Trimming at V came to 5 bases and at J to 9 bases, leaving 10 bases not matched to a gene. The CDR3 has 15 amino acids. The CDR3 reads CASSARDRGGRPQHF. The CDR3 nucleotides are TGTGCCAGTAGTGCCCGGGACAGGGGAGGGCGGCCCCAGCATTTT.

V is TRBV28 and J is TRBJ2-7, with D unclear. CDR1 and CDR2 (germline): MDHEN, SYDVKM. The CDR3 consists of 12 residues. The V end was cut by 4 bases, the J end by 2 bases, with 6 bases between. The CDR3 DNA follows: TGTGCCAGCAGTTATGGGCCCTACGAGCAGTACTTC. This translates into CASSYGPYEQYF.

The genes are TRBV2 and TRBJ2-7; D might be TRBD2 (6 bases). Germline CDR1 and CDR2: SNHLY and FYNNEI. The germline V and J ends were trimmed by 10 bases and 5 bases, with 15 bases remaining between them. This CDR3 spans 12 amino acids. CDR3 sequence (DNA): TGTGCCATCTCGCAGGGAGGAGACGAGCAGTACTTC. Translation gives CAISQGGDEQYF.

This chain links TRBV6-5 with TRBJ1-5; 7 positions agree with TRBD1. The junction had 5 bases not matched to a gene; V was cut back by 0 bases and J by 6 bases. CDR3 length: 15 amino acids. From germline, CDR1 is MNHEY and CDR2 SVGAGI. CDR3 sequence reads: CASSYSNTGVQPQHF. For the CDR3, the DNA is TGTGCCAGCAGTTACTCGAATACAGGGGTTCAGCCCCAGCATTTT.

The V gene is TRBV5-4, the J gene TRBJ2-1; 13 nucleotides agree with TRBD2. The germline V gene encodes CDR1 SGHNT and CDR2 YYREEE (reference sequence). The CDR3 has 16 amino acids. V lost 3 bases, J lost 7 bases, and 7 bases stayed unmatched. CDR3 sequence reads: CASSSKGLAGLNEQFF. CDR3 sequence (DNA): TGTGCCAGCAGCTCAAAGGGACTAGCGGGACTTAATGAGCAGTTCTTC.

The V gene is TRBV29-1, the J gene TRBJ2-1, with D possibly TRBD2 on 6 matching bases. The germline V gene has CDR1 SQVTM and CDR2 ANQGSEA. The CDR3 is 13 residues long. V lost 7 bases and J lost 7, with 17 bases in between. The CDR3 region has the DNA TGCAGCGCTCTGGGCGGGATCATGAATGAGCAGTTCTTC. Protein: CSALGGIMNEQFF.

This clone was picked up many times. This chain joins TRBV4-3 and TRBJ1-3; 8 nucleotides match TRBD1. The V gene end was trimmed by 0 bases and the J gene end by 2 bases; junction bases not matched to a gene: 0. Looked up from germline, CDR1 is LGHNA and CDR2 is YSLEER. The length of the CDR3 is 15 residues. CDR3 DNA sequence: TGCGCCAGCAGCCAAGAGGACAGGGCTGGAAACACCATATATTTT. Its translation: CASSQEDRAGNTIYF.

The V and J genes are TRBV7-9 and TRBJ1-2; D unresolved. Trimming removed 3 bases from V and 5 bases from J, with 13 bases in between. Germline CDR1 and CDR2: SEHNR and FQNEAQ (reference sequence). The CDR3 loop spans 14 amino acids. CDR3 coding DNA: TGTGCCAGCAGCTTTAACCGGCGGGGATATGGCTACACCTTC. Translation: CASSFNRRGYGYTF.

The V and J genes are TRBV6-5 and TRBJ2-3; 11 positions agree with TRBD2. Germline V CDR1 and CDR2: MNHEY, SVGAGI. The ends lost 0 bases at V and 5 bases at J; junction bases unmatched: 4. The CDR3 runs to 16 residues. In DNA, the CDR3 is TGTGCCAGCAGTTACTCACTAGCGGGGGTAGGAGATACGCAGTATTTT. Translation: CASSYSLAGVGDTQYF.

The chain has TRBV25-1 and TRBJ1-2, with D unclear. The CDR3 loop spans 14 amino acids. The germline V gene encodes CDR1 MGHDK and CDR2 SYGVNS. Trimming removed 4 bases from V and 4 bases from J, with 13 bases in between. The CDR3: CASSGSDGPYGYTF. The CDR3 coding sequence is TGTGCCAGCAGTGGATCCGACGGACCCTATGGCTACACCTTC.

A single count supports this clone. CDR3 nucleotides: TGTGCCAGCAGCTTAGAGTGGGGGTCTGCTGAAGCTTTCTTT. Translation gives CASSLEWGSAEAFF. The V call is TRBV5-5, the J call TRBJ1-1; TRBD1 is a possible D gene (5 bases). V lost 2 bases and J 6 bases, leaving 14 bases between the germline ends. The CDR3 has 14 amino acids. Germline lookup yields CDR1 SGHKS and CDR2 YYEKEE (reference sequence).

The V gene is TRBV9, the J gene TRBJ2-1, with a weak D call TRBD1 (5 bases). The CDR3 contains 15 residues. V was pared by 0 bases and J by 3 bases, with 10 bases between. Germline lookup yields CDR1 SGDLS and CDR2 YYNGEE. CDR3 coding DNA: TGTGCCAGCAGCGTAGGTGTGACAGTCTACAATGAGCAGTTCTTC. Translated: CASSVGVTVYNEQFF.

V usage is TRBV6-1 and J usage is TRBJ2-5; TRBD2 matches 8 bases. Trimming at V came to 1 base and at J to 0 bases, leaving 7 bases not matched to a gene. Germline V gene sequence: CDR1 MNHNS, CDR2 SASEGT. The length of the CDR3 is 17 residues. The DNA for the CDR3 is TGTGCCAGCAGTGAAGTTCTTGGCGGGGGGTACCAAGAGACCCAGTACTTC. Protein: CASSEVLGGGYQETQYF.

The gene calls are TRBV7-2 and TRBJ1-1; maybe TRBD1 (6 bases). V dropped 5 bases and J dropped 3 bases, with 10 bases sitting between them. The CDR3 totals 13 residues. The germline V gene encodes CDR1 SGHTA and CDR2 FQGNSA. CDR3 DNA sequence: TGTGCCAGCAGCCCTGACAGGCACACTGAAGCTTTCTTT. Amino acid sequence: CASSPDRHTEAFF.

V usage is TRBV19 and J usage is TRBJ2-7, with D hard to call. CDR3 size: 14 residues. Per germline, CDR1 LNHDA and CDR2 SQIVND (reference sequence). V was trimmed by 6 bases and J by 5 bases, leaving 17 bases between them. The CDR3 sequence: CASRKGKVGDEQYF. The CDR3 coding sequence is TGTGCCAGTAGGAAGGGAAAGGTCGGAGACGAGCAGTACTTC. The full variable domain, with the rest looked up from reference TRBV19 and TRBJ2-7, is DGGITQSPKYLFRKEGQNVTLSCEQNLNHDAMYWYRQDPGQGLRLIYYSQIVNDFQKGDIAEGYSVSREKKESFPLTVTSAQKNPTAFYLCASRKGKVGDEQYFGPGTRLTVT.

The V and J genes are TRBV1 and TRBJ2-1. TRBV1 is marked as a pseudogene. This CDR3 has 13 amino acids. The CDR3 region has the DNA TGCACCAGCAGCCATCCCTCCTACAATGAGCAGTTCTTC. It encodes CTSSHPSYNEQFF.

The chain joins TRBV19 to TRBJ1-5; TRBD1 aligns across 7 bases. CDR3 length: 15 amino acids. The V gene end was trimmed by 1 base and the J gene end by 5 bases; junction bases not matched to a gene: 5. From germline, CDR1 is LNHDA and CDR2 SQIVND (reference sequence). The CDR3 nucleotides read TGTGCCAGTAGTATAGGACAGGGAATGGATCAGCCCCAGCATTTT. This encodes CASSIGQGMDQPQHF.

This clone has more than one count but fewer than ten. The genes are TRBV19 and TRBJ1-1, with TRBD1 matching 7 bases. Looked up from germline, CDR1 is LNHDA and CDR2 is SQIVND (reference sequence). This CDR3 contains 15 residues. V was clipped by 3 bases and J by 5 bases; unmatched bases: 9. CDR3 DNA sequence: TGTGCCAGTAGTATTGTAAGGGGGCGCGGAACTGAAGCTTTCTTT. It encodes CASSIVRGRGTEAFF.

The chain links TRBV7-3 to TRBJ2-1, with D perhaps TRBD2 (5 bases). V was pared by 0 bases and J by 4 bases, with 13 bases between. The CDR3 consists of 16 residues. The germline gives CDR1 SGHTA, CDR2 FQGTGA. The CDR3 nucleotides read TGTGCCAGCAGCTTAACGGGAGATCCGGGATACAATGAGCAGTTCTTC. Translating it yields CASSLTGDPGYNEQFF.